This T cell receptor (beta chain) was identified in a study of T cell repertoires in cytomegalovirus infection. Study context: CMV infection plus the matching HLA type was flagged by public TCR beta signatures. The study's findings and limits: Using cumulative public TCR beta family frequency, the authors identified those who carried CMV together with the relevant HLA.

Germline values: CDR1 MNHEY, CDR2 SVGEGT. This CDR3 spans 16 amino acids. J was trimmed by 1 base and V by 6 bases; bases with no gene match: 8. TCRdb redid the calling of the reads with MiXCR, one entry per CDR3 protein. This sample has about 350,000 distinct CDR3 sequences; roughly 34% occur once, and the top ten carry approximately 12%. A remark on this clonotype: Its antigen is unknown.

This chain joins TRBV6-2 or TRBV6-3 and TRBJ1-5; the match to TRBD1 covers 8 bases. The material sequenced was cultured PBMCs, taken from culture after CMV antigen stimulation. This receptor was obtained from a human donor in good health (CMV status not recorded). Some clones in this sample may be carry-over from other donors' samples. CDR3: CASSKAGGVSNQPQHF. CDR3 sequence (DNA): TGTGCCAGCAGCAAGGCAGGGGGCGTGAGCAATCAGCCCCAGCATTTT.